A selection of T cell receptor beta chains follows, all from one sample in a study of shared clonotypes between healthy human individuals. Only in-frame clones appear in the TCRdb table, and some are missing; sequencing was by immunoSEQ multiplex PCR. The table shows nearly 600,000 clones, with roughly 95% occurring only once. Input material: naive CD8+ T cells sorted from blood. The receptors were gathered from a woman aged 25-40 years in good health. Each CDR3 is given with its conserved first and last residue. A D gene is named only where the DNA matches it firmly. The size of a clone is reported for some rows only, either as once, few or many, or as a class for expanded clones.

J | V | D | size | DNA | CDR3
TRBJ1-5 | TRBV5-6 | - | - | TGTGCCAGCAGCTTGGGGGGGACACCGAATCAGCCCCAGCATTTT | CASSLGGTPNQPQHF
TRBJ2-1 | TRBV28 | - | - | TGTGCCAGCAGTTTAACGGGGATGAGCTCCTACAATGAGCAGTTCTTC | CASSLTGMSSYNEQFF
TRBJ2-7 | TRBV27 | - | - | TGTGCCAGCAGATCCCGGGTGGTCGATTCGACTTCGACAGCCTCCTACGAGCAGTACTTC | CASRSRVVDSTSTASYEQYF
TRBJ2-7 | TRBV4-2 | TRBD2 | - | TGTGCCAGCAGCCAAGAAAGTGGCGGGAGGAACTCCTACGAGCAGTACTTC | CASSQESGGRNSYEQYF
TRBJ1-1 | TRBV27 | - | - | TGTGCCAGCAGTTTCTTATGGGCCGTGAACACTGAAGCTTTCTTT | CASSFLWAVNTEAFF
TRBJ2-1 | TRBV13 | - | - | TGTGCCAGCAGCTTTGTCTCCAAGGGTGAGCAGTTCTTC | CASSFVSKGEQFF
TRBJ2-1 | TRBV23-1 | - | - | TGCCTCTCTGTTGGGACAAGGGGAGCGGATGAGCAGTTCTTC | CLSVGTRGADEQFF
TRBJ2-7 | TRBV27 | TRBD1 | - | TGTGCCAGCAGCCTTTGGGGACAGGGTAATGACGAGCAGTACTTC | CASSLWGQGNDEQYF
TRBJ1-5 | TRBV27 | - | - | TGTGCCAGCAGTTTCGCAGGTTTCGATCAGCCCCAGCATTTT | CASSFAGFDQPQHF
TRBJ1-6 | TRBV7-9 | - | - | TGTGCCAGCAGCGAAGACTTCTTAGAGAGCGCGTCACCCCTCCACTTT | CASSEDFLESASPLHF
TRBJ2-1 | TRBV27 | - | - | TGTGCCAGCAGTTTATCTGGGTGGGGTGAGCAGTTCTTC | CASSLSGWGEQFF
TRBJ2-1 | TRBV29-1 | - | - | TGCAGCGTCGACAGCTACAATGAGCAGTTCTTC | CSVDSYNEQFF
TRBJ1-5 | TRBV5-6 | - | - | TGTGCCAGCAGCTTGATGGGGGGCGTAGATCAGCCCCAGCATTTT | CASSLMGGVDQPQHF
TRBJ1-1 | TRBV4-1 | - | - | TGCGCCAGCAGCTTTCTCGGGGGCAGGGATGGGGAGGGAGCTTTCTTT | CASSFLGGRDGEGAFF
TRBJ2-7 | TRBV29-1 | - | - | TGCAGCGTCGCACTAGCTTTAAGCTCCTACGAGCAGTACTTC | CSVALALSSYEQYF
TRBJ2-2 | TRBV21-1 | - | once | TGTGCCAGCAGCGCAGAGGAGGGCTCGGCCGGGGAGCTGTTTTTT | CASSAEEGSAGELFF
TRBJ2-7 | TRBV2 | TRBD1 | - | TGTGCCAGCAGTGAATCCGGACAGGGTCACGAGCAGTACTTC | CASSESGQGHEQYF
TRBJ2-7 | TRBV19 | TRBD1 | once | TGTGCCACCGCGCCGGGACAGGGAACCTCTGCTCGTTACGAGCAGTACTTC | CATAPGQGTSARYEQYF
TRBJ1-5 | TRBV7-6 | - | - | TGTGCCAGCAGCGATGGACAAGTCAATCAGCCCCAGCATTTT | CASSDGQVNQPQHF
TRBJ2-1 | TRBV20-1 | - | - | TGCAGTGCTAGCAGAAGCAATGAGCAGTTCTTC | CSASRSNEQFF
TRBJ2-3 | TRBV28 | TRBD2 | - | TGTGCCAGCAGTTTGTTAGCGGGAGGAGTCACAGATACGCAGTATTTT | CASSLLAGGVTDTQYF
TRBJ2-7 | TRBV19 | - | once | TGTGCCAGTAGTATAACTCCCGGTACCTACGAGCAGTACTTC | CASSITPGTYEQYF
TRBJ1-4 | TRBV2 | - | once | TGTGCCAGCAGTGAACCAGGGTGGAATAATGAAAAACTGTTTTTT | CASSEPGWNNEKLFF
TRBJ2-7 | TRBV5-4 | - | - | TGTGCCAGCAGCTTCCCGGGGGAGCAGTACTTC | CASSFPGEQYF
TRBJ2-7 | TRBV5-6 | TRBD1 | once | TGTGCCAGCAGCTGGGGACAGGGGGGGGCCTACGAGCAGTACTTC | CASSWGQGGAYEQYF
TRBJ2-2 | TRBV27 | - | - | TGTGCCAGCAGTTTCGGGTCCGGGGAGCTGTTTTTT | CASSFGSGELFF
TRBJ2-5 | TRBV27 | TRBD2 | - | TGTGCCAGCAGTTTGGGCCCGGGGGGGCGCCGGAAAGAGACCCAGTACTTC | CASSLGPGGRRKETQYF
TRBJ2-3 | TRBV19 | TRBD2 | - | TGTGCCAGTAGTATAGACCCTATTCTGACTAGCGGAGGGGCTAGCACAGATACGCAGTATTTT | CASSIDPILTSGGASTDTQYF
TRBJ1-1 | TRBV9 | - | - | TGTGCCAGCAGCGATGGGGGGGCACCCAACACTGAAGCTTTCTTT | CASSDGGAPNTEAFF
TRBJ1-4 | TRBV7-9 | - | once | TGTGCCAGCAGCTTAGGAGGGTCTCGGGAAAAACTGTTTTTT | CASSLGGSREKLFF
TRBJ1-1 | TRBV28 | - | - | TGTGCCAGCAGTCCGGGGGTGCCCGGCGGATCTTTCTTT | CASSPGVPGGSFF
TRBJ2-1 | TRBV6-5 | TRBD2 | once | TGTGCCAGCAGTTACTCACTAGCGGGCTACAATGAGCAGTTCTTC | CASSYSLAGYNEQFF
TRBJ2-5 | TRBV10-2 | - | - | TGCGCCAGCAGTCCGACTAGGGAGACCCAGTACTTC | CASSPTRETQYF
TRBJ2-3 | TRBV14 | - | - | TGTGCCAGCAGCCCGGGGGTAAACCTAGCCCCCCTCACAGATACGCAGTATTTT | CASSPGVNLAPLTDTQYF
TRBJ2-7 | TRBV10-3 | - | - | TGTGCCACCCGGGCCGTCTACGAGCAGTACTTC | CATRAVYEQYF
TRBJ1-1 | TRBV9 | - | - | TGTGCCAGCAGCCCGAAGGTAGGGAACACTGAAGCTTTCTTT | CASSPKVGNTEAFF
TRBJ2-7 | TRBV27 | TRBD2 | - | TGTGCCAGCAGTGCATCCGGGACTAGCGGAACCTACGAGCAGTACTTC | CASSASGTSGTYEQYF
TRBJ2-7 | TRBV27 | - | - | TGTGCCAGCAGTTTCGGGACGCAGTCCGAGCAGTACTTC | CASSFGTQSEQYF
TRBJ2-3 | TRBV30 | TRBD2 | once | TGTGCCTGGAGTGTCCTAGCGGGAATGGATACGCAGTATTTT | CAWSVLAGMDTQYF
TRBJ2-1 | TRBV5-5 | - | - | TGTGCCAGCAGCCCGTTCCGGGCCATCCAAAACAATGAGCAGTTCTTC | CASSPFRAIQNNEQFF
TRBJ2-7 | TRBV29-1 | - | - | TGCAGCGTTGACGGCGGGGGCGATTCCTACGAGCAGTACTTC | CSVDGGGDSYEQYF
TRBJ1-1 | TRBV10-2 | - | - | TGCGCCAGCAGGGGAGATACAGGCTACACTGAAGCTTTCTTT | CASRGDTGYTEAFF
TRBJ1-4 | TRBV6-5 | TRBD1 | - | TGTGCCAGCAGCCACACCGGACAGGGAGGTGAAAAACTGTTTTTT | CASSHTGQGGEKLFF
TRBJ1-5 | TRBV6-6 | - | - | TGTGCCAGCAGTTCCGGACCTTACAATCAGCCCCAGCATTTT | CASSSGPYNQPQHF
TRBJ2-7 | TRBV28 | - | - | TGTGCCAGCAGTACGAGAGGGGAGCAGTACTTC | CASSTRGEQYF
TRBJ2-5 | TRBV29-1 | TRBD2 | - | TGCAGTGCAGCGGGAGCCAGGGTGGAGACCCAGTACTTC | CSAAGARVETQYF
TRBJ1-2 | TRBV4-2 | TRBD1 | - | TGTGCCAGCAGCCAAGTGCCAGGGGGCAACTATGGCTACACCTTC | CASSQVPGGNYGYTF
TRBJ2-3 | TRBV7-9 | - | - | TGTGCCAGCAGCCTGTTCACAGATACGCAGTATTTT | CASSLFTDTQYF
TRBJ1-2 | TRBV30 | TRBD1 | - | TGTGCCTGGAGTGTACTCGGGACAGGGATTTCTAACTATGGCTACACCTTC | CAWSVLGTGISNYGYTF